Shown below are 30 T cell receptor beta chains from a single sample sequenced in a study of T cells in Graves' hyperthyroidism and ophthalmopathy. TCR beta CDR3 sequences were amplified from RNA transcripts. Carried out on the TCR CDR3, a first-round RT-PCR used the HTBI primer set. TCRdb used MiXCR to reprocess the multiplex PCR reads, holding one entry per CDR3 protein. In the table there are 300,000 to 450,000 distinct CDR3 sequences, approximately 17% of which are singletons. The sample was blood. These receptors all come from a man younger than 35 with Graves' ophthalmopathy.

This clonotype was counted ten times or more. V and J are TRBV2 and TRBJ2-1, with TRBD2 matching over 11 bases. Per the germline V gene, CDR1 is SNHLY and CDR2 is FYNNEI. With V trimmed by 2 bases and J by 8 bases, 8 bases remained unmatched. The CDR3 has 16 residues. The CDR3 DNA sequence: TGTGCCAGCAGTGAAATAGCTAGCGGGGGGATCGATGAGCAGTTCTTC. Translating it yields CASSEIASGGIDEQFF.

This clonotype was seen repeatedly, ten times or more. The V gene is TRBV5-1, the J gene TRBJ2-1, with D possibly matching TRBD2 (7 bases). This CDR3 comprises 15 residues. V lost 0 bases and J 7 bases, leaving 14 bases between the germline ends. CDR1 is SGHRS and CDR2 is YFSETQ in the germline V gene. The CDR3: CASSLAVGGPNEQFF. Here the CDR3 DNA reads TGCGCCAGCAGCTTGGCAGTGGGGGGGCCTAATGAGCAGTTCTTC.

This clonotype was seen ten or more times. CDR3 sequence: CAITGTGGAFF. Written as DNA, the CDR3 is TGTGCCATCACCGGGACAGGAGGAGCTTTCTTT. The chain links TRBV10-3 to TRBJ1-1; 8 positions match TRBD1. This CDR3 is built from 11 residues. Germline lookup yields CDR1 ENHRY and CDR2 SYGVKD. V was clipped by 7 bases and J by 10 bases; unmatched bases: 5.

This clonotype has at least ten counts. The V call is TRBV3-1, the J call TRBJ1-6; tentatively, D is TRBD1 (6 bases). The CDR3 has 15 amino acids. V was clipped by 3 bases and J by 5 bases, with 11 bases between them. Germline V gene data show CDR1 as LGHDT and CDR2 as YNNKEL (reference sequence). DNA of the CDR3: TGTGCCAGCAGCCAGGGGGCGATGGATAATTCACCCCTCCACTTT. The encoded protein is CASSQGAMDNSPLHF.

This clonotype was seen ten or more times. The rearrangement uses TRBV12-3 or TRBV12-4 and TRBJ2-7, with 7 bases lining up with TRBD2. The CDR3 consists of 13 residues. Losses at the gene ends were 8 bases for V and 1 base for J; bases not matched to a gene: 5. CDR3 nucleotide sequence: TGTGCCAGCGCGGGCGGGGGTTCCTACGAGCAGTACTTC. As protein: CASAGGGSYEQYF.

This clonotype showed up many times. The chain combines TRBV7-3 with TRBJ2-1; D gene ambiguous. The CDR3 is made up of 13 amino acids. V lost 1 base, J lost 12 bases, and 13 bases lay in between. The germline V gene encodes CDR1 SGHTA and CDR2 FQGTGA. DNA of the CDR3: TGTGCCAGCAGCTTAAGCGACGGTCATCTGCAGTTCTTC. It is translated as CASSLSDGHLQFF.

This clonotype was detected only a few times. The rearrangement uses TRBV7-9 and TRBJ2-3, with D perhaps matching TRBD2 (5 bases). V was cut by 0 bases and J by 3 bases, with 16 bases left in between. This CDR3 is built from 17 residues. In germline, CDR1 is SEHNR, CDR2 FQNEAQ (reference sequence). CDR3 protein: CASSLAAGDPRTDTQYF. The CDR3 DNA is TGTGCCAGCAGCTTAGCGGCGGGCGACCCTAGGACAGATACGCAGTATTTT.

The sample holds many counts of this clonotype. In DNA form, the CDR3 reads TGTGCCAGCAGCGTTGGACAGGGCTACAATGAGCAGTTCTTC. The encoded protein is CASSVGQGYNEQFF. V gene TRBV11-3 combines with J gene TRBJ2-1; 8 bases fit TRBD1. Germline-derived CDR1 and CDR2 are SGHNT and YENEEA. This CDR3 contains 14 residues. Trimming took 5 bases from V and 3 from J; bases not matched to a gene: 3.

In this sample, this clonotype turned up a few times. The chain uses TRBV6-1 and TRBJ2-5; D uncertain. V shed 3 bases and J shed 7 bases, with 12 bases lying between them. The germline V gene has CDR1 MNHNS and CDR2 SASEGT. The CDR3 sequence is 13 residues long. The CDR3 DNA reads TGTGCCAGCAGTGATGTGGAGCCAGGGACCCAGTACTTC. Its translation is CASSDVEPGTQYF.

There are many counts of this clonotype. The chain carries TRBV28 and TRBJ1-4; TRBD1 agrees at 8 bases. Germline CDR1 MDHEN, CDR2 SYDVKM. The V gene end was trimmed by 5 bases and the J gene end by 5 bases; junction bases not matched to a gene: 4. The CDR3 has 14 amino acids. This chain's CDR3 is CASSPGQENEKLFF. As DNA, the CDR3 is TGTGCCAGCAGTCCGGGACAGGAGAATGAAAAACTGTTTTTT.

CDR3 bases: TGTGCCAGCAGTACAAGATCGCCCCTCCACTTT. Residues: CASSTRSPLHF. The gene calls are TRBV6-1 and TRBJ1-6; D remains unclear. The CDR3 is made up of 11 amino acids. Germline CDR1 reads MNHNS; CDR2 reads SASEGT. The V end lost 5 bases, the J end lost 13 bases, and 9 bases lay between the germline ends.

Worth noting for this clonotype: A read error may account for a junction end that differs from germline. The chain has TRBV28 and TRBJ1-3, with D maybe TRBD1 (6 bases). Germline CDR1 reads MDHEN; CDR2 reads SYDVKM. The CDR3 contains 15 residues. The chain's CDR3 is CASSFHGGPGDTIYF. The CDR3 nucleotides read TGTGCCAGCAGTTTCCATGGGGGCCCTGGAGACACCATATATTTT.

The chain joins TRBV2 to TRBJ2-2; D remains unclear. Trimming took 7 bases from V and 0 from J, leaving 9 bases between them. The CDR3 has 14 amino acids. CDR1 SNHLY and CDR2 FYNNEI come from the germline V gene. The CDR3 coding sequence is TGTGCCAGCACTGTTCCGCCGAACACCGGGGAGCTGTTTTTT. Amino acid sequence: CASTVPPNTGELFF.

This clonotype was recorded at least ten times. This chain connects TRBV6-1 to TRBJ1-1; D perhaps matches TRBD1 (6 bases). The CDR3 length is 15 residues. The ends were cut back, 3 bases at V and 2 bases at J, with 13 bases in the middle. Per the germline V gene, CDR1 is MNHNS and CDR2 is SASEGT. The CDR3 coding sequence is TGTGCCAGCAGTGACTCCGGGACACCTAACACTGAAGCTTTCTTT. Its protein is CASSDSGTPNTEAFF.

This sequence joins TRBV6-1 and TRBJ1-6; D uncertain. CDR1 MNHNS and CDR2 SASEGT come from the germline V gene. The CDR3 is 13 residues long. V lost 8 bases to trimming and J lost 0 bases, with 5 bases between them. The DNA of the CDR3 is TGTGCCAGCTGGCACTCCTATAATTCACCCCTCCACTTT. It codes for CASWHSYNSPLHF.

This clonotype was counted only a few times. V and J are TRBV4-1 and TRBJ1-2; no clear D gene. The CDR3 is 14 residues long. V was trimmed by 1 base and J by 4 bases, leaving 10 bases between them. Per germline, CDR1 MGHRA and CDR2 YSYEKL. CDR3 in DNA: TGCGCCAGCAGCCAAGTCGCGGCAGTCTATGGCTACACCTTC. Translation gives CASSQVAAVYGYTF.

This clonotype was counted a few times. V gene TRBV20-1 combines with J gene TRBJ2-7; no clear D gene. The germline V and J ends were trimmed by 5 bases and 1 base, with 12 bases remaining between them. In germline, CDR1 is DFQATT, CDR2 SNEGSKA (reference sequence). This CDR3 comprises 13 residues. CDR3 region: CSALFGVSYEQYF. The CDR3 DNA follows: TGCAGTGCTCTCTTTGGGGTATCCTACGAGCAGTACTTC.

The chain combines TRBV5-5 with TRBJ1-1; TRBD1 agrees at 12 bases. This CDR3 has 16 amino acids. The junction had 5 bases not matched to a gene; V was cut back by 3 bases and J by 2 bases. The germline V gene encodes CDR1 SGHKS and CDR2 YYEKEE (reference sequence). CDR3 in amino acids: CASSSGQGAGNTEAFF. The CDR3 DNA follows: TGTGCCAGCAGCTCGGGACAGGGGGCAGGTAACACTGAAGCTTTCTTT.

The rearrangement uses TRBV29-1 and TRBJ1-1, with 9 bases lining up with TRBD1. The V segment lost 7 bases and the J segment 5 bases; nucleotides outside the gene matches: 2. There are 11 residues in the CDR3. The germline gives CDR1 SQVTM, CDR2 ANQGSEA. CDR3 sequence reads: CSAQGATEAFF. As DNA, the CDR3 is TGCAGCGCACAGGGGGCAACTGAAGCTTTCTTT.

The sample holds many counts of this clonotype. This rearrangement joins TRBV5-1 to TRBJ2-1; D not certain. Germline loops: CDR1 SGHRS, CDR2 YFSETQ. Deletions cut 2 bases from V and 0 bases from J, with 9 bases between. CDR3 size: 15 residues. The CDR3 DNA reads TGCGCCAGCAGCTTTTCCGAGAGCTCCTACAATGAGCAGTTCTTC. Translating gives CASSFSESSYNEQFF.

V usage is TRBV29-1 and J usage is TRBJ2-2, with TRBD2 matching 7 bases. V gave up 6 bases and J gave up 3 bases; unmatched junction bases: 4. Germline CDR1 SQVTM, CDR2 ANQGSEA. The length of the CDR3 is 13 residues. This CDR3 is CSVWDYHTGELFF. The CDR3 coding sequence is TGCAGCGTATGGGACTACCACACCGGGGAGCTGTTTTTT.

This clonotype was observed many times. This chain joins TRBV3-1 and TRBJ1-1; possibly TRBD1 for D (5 bases). The CDR3 consists of 13 residues. Germline V lookup: CDR1 LGHDT, CDR2 YNNKEL (reference sequence). The ends were cut back, 3 bases at V and 0 bases at J, with 5 bases in the middle. CDR3 in DNA: TGTGCCAGCAGCCACAGGGTGAACACTGAAGCTTTCTTT. This translates into CASSHRVNTEAFF.

The rearrangement joins TRBV5-1 to TRBJ1-4, with D possibly TRBD1 on 6 matching bases. CDR1 and CDR2 from the germline V gene are SGHRS and YFSETQ. With 0 bases removed from V and 8 bases from J, the gap between germline ends came to 11 bases. This CDR3 contains 14 residues. The CDR3 DNA is TGCGCCAGCAGCTTGGCCCAGGGGCGGGAAAAACTGTTTTTT. It specifies CASSLAQGREKLFF. Complete variable domain (other parts from reference TRBV5-1 and TRBJ1-4): KAGVTQTPRYLIKTRGQQVTLSCSPISGHRSVSWYQQTPGQGLQFLFEYFSETQRNKGNFPGRFSGRQFSNSRSEMNVSTLELGDSALYLCASSLAQGREKLFFGSGTQLSVL.

Turning to this clonotype: A much larger clone lies a single base off, so this may be a read error. CDR3 protein: CASSSQGAVEQYF. In nucleotides, the CDR3 is TGTGCCAGCAGCTCCCAGGGGGCTGTCGAGCAGTACTTC. The genes are TRBV2 and TRBJ2-7, with 8 nucleotides matching TRBD1. The ends lost 6 bases at V and 6 bases at J; junction bases unmatched: 7. The germline V gene encodes CDR1 SNHLY and CDR2 FYNNEI. This CDR3 has 13 amino acids.

Comment on this clonotype: No DNA is shown, since the ends of the CDR3 on it are uncertain; the CDR3 is the one TCRdb lists. The chain carries TRBV13 and TRBJ2-2; the DNA was not used to check the table's D call, TRBD2. The CDR3 is 16 residues long, counting both termini. Germline CDR1 and CDR2: PRHDT and FYEKMQ (reference sequence). The CDR3 region is CASSSSEREYTGELFF.

A few counts support this clonotype. The rearrangement joins TRBV5-6 to TRBJ2-1; a possible D gene is TRBD2 (6 bases). This CDR3 region has 12 residues. Trimming took 6 bases from V and 7 from J, leaving 11 bases between them. From germline, CDR1 is SGHDT and CDR2 YYEEEE. Here the CDR3 reads CASTAGINEQFF. The CDR3 DNA follows: TGTGCCAGCACCGCGGGGATAAATGAGCAGTTCTTC.

The chain employs TRBV30 and TRBJ2-1, with D unclear. There are 13 residues in the CDR3. Germline V gives CDR1 GTSNPN, CDR2 SVGIG (reference sequence). The CDR3 protein is CAKADSSYNEQFF. The CDR3 coding sequence is TGTGCTAAGGCGGATAGCTCCTACAATGAGCAGTTCTTC.

This clonotype was detected ten times or more. The chain carries TRBV3-1 and TRBJ2-3; D might be TRBD2 (5 bases). Germline CDR1 is LGHDT and CDR2 is YNNKEL (reference sequence). V was shortened by 5 bases and J by 5 bases, with 11 bases between the two germline ends. CDR3 size: 13 residues. CDR3 sequence reads: CASSSNTRDTQYF. CDR3 sequence (DNA): TGTGCCAGCAGCTCCAATACTAGAGATACGCAGTATTTT.

This clonotype has a handful of counts. The DNA for the CDR3 is TGTGCCAGCAGTGAAGCGCGGGAGCCTAATTCACCCCTCCACTTT. Its translation: CASSEAREPNSPLHF. V gene TRBV2 combines with J gene TRBJ1-6; D unresolved. The CDR3 runs 15 residues. Germline V lookup: CDR1 SNHLY, CDR2 FYNNEI. Trimming removed 0 bases from V and 6 bases from J, with 9 bases in between.

This clonotype was counted between two and nine times. The chain recombines TRBV19 with TRBJ1-5, with a tentative D call TRBD1 (5 bases). This CDR3 is 15 amino acids long. Germline V gives CDR1 LNHDA, CDR2 SQIVND (reference sequence). V was pared by 3 bases and J by 4 bases, with 13 bases between. The CDR3 nucleotides read TGTGCCAGTAGTATCCGGGGCGGTGGGAATCAGCCCCAGCATTTT. It yields the protein CASSIRGGGNQPQHF.